The next 23 T cell receptor beta chains were all read from a single sample in a study of blood T cells in healthy people across ages. Using a J-beta primer mix together with a sample-barcoded 5' primer, a second PCR was run for about 6 to 11 cycles. TCRdb redid the calling of the 5' RACE reads with MiXCR, one entry per CDR3 protein. The sample holds under 800,000 distinct CDR3 sequences, roughly 45% seen once. The sequenced material came from blood. The receptors derive from an older woman in good health.

This clonotype has just a few counts. The chain is built from TRBV9 and TRBJ2-7; 9 bases are shared with TRBD2. CDR3 length: 14 residues. V trimming: 3 bases; J trimming: 5 bases; junction bases outside the gene matches: 6. Germline values: CDR1 SGDLS, CDR2 YYNGEE. The CDR3 reads CASSASGTSDEQYF. DNA for the CDR3: TGTGCCAGCAGCGCTAGCGGGACCAGTGACGAGCAGTACTTC.

This clonotype was seen ten or more times. This chain links TRBV7-6 with TRBJ2-7; 9 bases map to TRBD1. The length of the CDR3 is 17 residues. The trim removed 2 bases at V and 1 base at J, leaving 9 bases unmatched. Germline V lookup: CDR1 SGHVS, CDR2 FNYEAQ. The CDR3 sequence is CASSLPSPGQGSYEQYF. For the CDR3, the DNA is TGTGCCAGCAGCTTACCATCTCCGGGACAGGGATCCTACGAGCAGTACTTC.

The chain is built from TRBV7-9 and TRBJ1-2; 8 positions agree with TRBD1. CDR3 length: 13 residues. J was trimmed by 7 bases and V by 7 bases; bases with no gene match: 8. Germline CDR1 SEHNR, CDR2 FQNEAQ (reference sequence). CDR3 DNA sequence: TGTGCCAGCACGTTCAGGGGGCTAGGTGGCTACACCTTC. Its translation is CASTFRGLGGYTF.

The chain uses TRBV12-3 or TRBV12-4 and TRBJ1-5; perhaps TRBD1 as D (5 bases). The CDR3 runs 15 residues. V dropped 7 bases and J dropped 4 bases, with 17 bases sitting between them. The CDR3 spells CASTAVGEGNQPQHF. The CDR3 nucleotides read TGTGCCAGCACCGCCGTGGGGGAGGGGAATCAGCCCCAGCATTTT.

The chain recombines TRBV5-1 with TRBJ2-5; tentatively, D is TRBD1 (6 bases). The CDR3 runs 14 residues. Germline CDR1 reads SGHRS; CDR2 reads YFSETQ. Between the trimmed V and J ends, which lost 5 bases and 2 bases, there was a span of 13 bases. Written as DNA, the CDR3 is TGCGCCAGCAGTCCGGACAGAAGTCAAGAGACCCAGTACTTC. This translates into CASSPDRSQETQYF.

This clonotype was seen a few times. The V call is TRBV27, the J call TRBJ2-7, with 7 positions matching TRBD2. The CDR3 has 15 amino acids. The germline gives CDR1 MNHEY, CDR2 SMNVEV (reference sequence). After removal of 7 bases from V and 1 base from J, the junction contained 10 bases not matched to a gene. The CDR3 loop is CASKDTSAVSYEQYF. In DNA form, the CDR3 reads TGTGCCAGCAAAGATACTAGCGCCGTTTCCTACGAGCAGTACTTC.

The chain couples TRBV20-1 to TRBJ2-3; the D call may be TRBD1 or TRBD2 (5 bases each). With 7 bases removed from V and 1 base from J, the gap between germline ends came to 18 bases. Germline lookup yields CDR1 DFQATT and CDR2 SNEGSKA (reference sequence). The CDR3 runs to 15 residues. Here the CDR3 reads CSVTQGVAGTDTQYF. CDR3 in DNA: TGCAGTGTTACGCAGGGAGTGGCGGGCACAGATACGCAGTATTTT.

V usage is TRBV4-2 and J usage is TRBJ2-3, with 11 nucleotides matching TRBD2. V shed 1 base, J shed 4 bases, and the junction held 7 bases outside the gene matches. CDR3 length: 17 amino acids. The V gene's germline CDR1 is LGHNA and CDR2 YNFKEQ. The CDR3: CASSQGRLAGRADTQYF. The CDR3 DNA is TGTGCCAGCAGCCAAGGCCGACTAGCGGGAAGGGCAGATACGCAGTATTTT.

The chain has TRBV4-1 and TRBJ1-2; D not certain. The CDR3 is 15 residues long. Trimming left V 2 bases short and J 5 bases short, with 15 bases between. Per the germline V gene, CDR1 is MGHRA and CDR2 is YSYEKL. CDR3: CASSQIDGSPYGYTF. DNA of the CDR3: TGCGCCAGCAGCCAAATAGACGGGTCACCTTATGGCTACACCTTC.

This clonotype occurred a few times. The J gene is TRBJ2-2, the V gene TRBV20-1; a weak D match, TRBD1 (6 bases). Germline-derived CDR1 and CDR2 are DFQATT and SNEGSKA (reference sequence). This CDR3 has 14 residues. V gave up 2 bases and J gave up 4 bases, with 11 bases separating them. CDR3 in amino acids: CSARQTGTTGELFF. In nucleotides, the CDR3 is TGCAGTGCTAGACAAACAGGGACCACCGGGGAGCTGTTTTTT.

The chain couples TRBV7-6 to TRBJ2-1; no firm D call. The CDR3 sequence is 14 residues long. V gave up 5 bases and J gave up 4 bases, with 12 bases separating them. Germline V gene sequence: CDR1 SGHVS, CDR2 FNYEAQ. CDR3 sequence (DNA): TGTGCCAGCAGCCCCCCCCCAGGATACAATGAGCAGTTCTTC. It specifies CASSPPPGYNEQFF.

This clonotype was counted a few times. V and J are TRBV20-1 and TRBJ2-7, with 11 bases aligning to TRBD2. This CDR3 comprises 15 residues. V lost 4 bases and J lost 0; bases outside the gene matches: 5. Germline-derived CDR1 and CDR2 are DFQATT and SNEGSKA (reference sequence). The CDR3: CSATPTSGNSYEQYF. In DNA, the CDR3 is TGCAGTGCTACCCCGACTAGCGGGAACTCCTACGAGCAGTACTTC.

This chain joins TRBV7-2 and TRBJ2-3; D is perhaps TRBD1 or TRBD2 (5 bases each). Trimming left V 5 bases short and J 4 bases short, with 13 bases between. This CDR3 has 14 amino acids. Germline values: CDR1 SGHTA, CDR2 FQGNSA. The DNA of the CDR3 is TGTGCCAGCAGCCCCTATGAGGGGCCAGATACGCAGTATTTT. Its translation is CASSPYEGPDTQYF.

This chain joins TRBV20-1 and TRBJ2-7; 7 bases are a match to TRBD2. Unmatched junction bases numbered 13, after V lost 5 bases and J lost 3 bases. The V gene's germline CDR1 is DFQATT and CDR2 SNEGSKA (reference sequence). The CDR3 loop spans 15 amino acids. CDR3 loop: CSAGPPRSGNYEQYF. CDR3 bases: TGCAGTGCTGGGCCCCCCAGGAGCGGGAACTACGAGCAGTACTTC.

The chain links TRBV5-5 to TRBJ2-1, with D uncertain. The DNA end is a closer match to TRBJ2-7, so the J assignment may be wrong. Per the germline V gene, CDR1 is SGHKS and CDR2 is YYEKEE (reference sequence). The CDR3 loop spans 18 amino acids. Written as DNA, the CDR3 is TGTGCCAGCAGCTTGGGGTTGACCGGTTCAAGCTCCTACAATGAGCAGTACTTC. This sequence encodes CASSLGLTGSSSYNEQYF.

A few counts support this clonotype. The chain employs TRBV5-5 and TRBJ2-1, with D maybe TRBD2 (6 bases). V lost 1 base and J 12 bases, leaving 14 bases between the germline ends. This CDR3 has 13 residues. Germline lookup yields CDR1 SGHKS and CDR2 YYEKEE (reference sequence). CDR3 amino acids: CASSLSRGYVQFF. Written as DNA, the CDR3 is TGTGCCAGCAGCTTGTCACGGGGGTACGTGCAGTTCTTC. Filled out from reference TRBV5-5 and TRBJ2-1, the complete variable domain reads DAGVTQSPTHLIKTRGQQVTLRCSPISGHKSVSWYQQVLGQGPQFIFQYYEKEERGRGNFPDRFSARQFPNYSSELNVNALLLGDSALYLCASSLSRGYVQFFGPGTRLTVL.

The V gene is TRBV6-2 or TRBV6-3, the J gene TRBJ2-1, with 7 bases aligning to TRBD2. With 4 bases clipped from V and 9 bases from J, the junction kept 12 bases outside the gene matches. Looked up from germline, CDR1 is MNHEY and CDR2 is SVGEGT. The CDR3 spans 15 residues. Here the CDR3 reads CASSLSSGASGEQFF. CDR3 DNA: TGTGCCAGCAGTTTGTCAAGCGGGGCAAGCGGTGAGCAGTTCTTC.

The chain links TRBV7-3 to TRBJ2-2, with D perhaps matching TRBD2 (5 bases). Trimming took 2 bases from V and 0 from J, leaving 7 bases between them. This CDR3 is 15 amino acids long. Germline CDR1 is SGHTA and CDR2 is FQGTGA. The CDR3 sequence is CASSLYGANTGELFF. DNA of the CDR3: TGTGCCAGCAGCTTATACGGGGCGAACACCGGGGAGCTGTTTTTT.

In regard to this clonotype: At one of its ends the junction is not consistent with the germline gene, which may arise from a read error. This chain connects TRBV5-1 to TRBJ1-4; TRBD1 is a possible D gene (6 bases). Germline V gene data show CDR1 as SGHRS and CDR2 as YFSETQ. The CDR3 is 15 amino acids. CDR3 in amino acids: CASSYGAGEGEKPFF. DNA of the CDR3: TGCGCCAGCAGCTACGGAGCAGGGGAGGGCGAAAAACCGTTTTTT.

CDR3 sequence (DNA): TGTGCCAGCAGCTTCGGTCCGAACACCGGGGAGCTGTTTTTT. It specifies CASSFGPNTGELFF. The rearrangement joins TRBV11-2 to TRBJ2-2; D is undetermined. CDR3 size: 14 residues. Germline V lookup: CDR1 SGHAT, CDR2 FQNNGV. Trimming shortened V by 3 bases and J by 0 bases, and 5 bases separated the two germline ends.

The chain has TRBV28 and TRBJ1-5; 7 bases agree with TRBD1. CDR3 length: 14 amino acids. Germline V gene data show CDR1 as MDHEN and CDR2 as SYDVKM. J gave up 3 bases and V 5 bases, and 4 bases lay outside the gene matches. The CDR3 is CASSLGQINQPQHF. For the CDR3, the DNA is TGTGCCAGCAGTCTGGGACAGATCAATCAGCCCCAGCATTTT.

V and J are TRBV29-1 and TRBJ1-5, with unresolved D. The CDR3 has 12 residues. CDR1 is SQVTM, CDR2 ANQGSEA, per germline. Trimming cost V 7 bases and J 4 bases, with 11 bases left between them. The CDR3 loop reads CSAGRPNQPQHF. CDR3 sequence (DNA): TGCAGCGCTGGACGGCCGAATCAGCCCCAGCATTTT.

This clonotype has only a few counts. This chain joins TRBV6-1 and TRBJ2-7, with 10 bases aligning to TRBD1. The J call may be in error: the DNA end matches TRBJ2-5 better. The germline V gene has CDR1 MNHNS and CDR2 SASEGT. There are 16 residues in the CDR3. The CDR3 sequence is CASSDWNRDRGKTQYF. CDR3 DNA: TGTGCCAGCAGTGATTGGAACCGGGACAGGGGAAAGACCCAGTACTTC.